The 13 T cell receptor beta chains below all came from one sample that was sequenced in a study of technical replicates of blood from several donors. Libraries were prepared by immunoSEQ multiplex PCR; TCRdb keeps only in-frame clonotypes and omits some of them. The sample shows about 71,000 clones, just under 97% of them seen only once. The sample was T cells isolated from PBMCs. The receptors were sampled from a human donor in good health.

The V and J genes are TRBV9 and TRBJ2-2, with D possibly TRBD2 on 5 matching bases. The V gene lost 0 bases and the J gene lost 9 bases, with 9 bases spanning the gap. Germline CDR1 SGDLS, CDR2 YYNGEE. CDR3 length equals 13 residues. The CDR3 loop is CASSVAIGRELFF. The CDR3 DNA is TGTGCCAGCAGCGTAGCCATCGGGAGGGAGCTGTTTTTT.

The gene calls are TRBV12-2 and TRBJ1-1. TRBV12-2 is marked as a pseudogene. This CDR3 comprises 17 residues. As DNA, the CDR3 is TGTGCAAGTCGCTTAGCCCGCTTTTCCGGGAGGCACACTGAAGCTTTCTTT. Translated, it gives CASRLARFSGRHTEAFF.

This clone was found once. This chain joins TRBV30 and TRBJ2-7, with D perhaps TRBD2 (6 bases). Trimming pared 0 bases from V and 10 bases from J, leaving 16 bases between. The CDR3 consists of 13 residues. CDR1 is GTSNPN, CDR2 SVGIG, per germline (reference sequence). The CDR3 region has the DNA TGTGCCTGGAGTGTAGGTTCGGGGGATGATCAGTACTTC. This encodes CAWSVGSGDDQYF.

The chain couples TRBV7-2 to TRBJ2-7; 9 nucleotides line up with TRBD1. CDR1 and CDR2 from the germline V gene are SGHTA and FQGNSA. J lost 3 bases, V lost 5 bases, and 5 bases had no gene match. The CDR3 totals 14 residues. CDR3 coding DNA: TGTGCCAGCAGCGCCGGGACAGGGCGCTACGAGCAGTACTTC. It encodes CASSAGTGRYEQYF. Variable domain in full (rest from reference TRBV7-2 and TRBJ2-7): GAGVSQSPSNKVTEKGKDVELRCDPISGHTALYWYRQSLGQGLEFLIYFQGNSAPDKSGLPSDRFSAERTGGSVSTLTIQRTQQEDSAVYLCASSAGTGRYEQYFGPGTRLTVT.

The chain links TRBV19 to TRBJ2-7, with TRBD1 matching 10 bases. Unmatched junction bases numbered 8, after V lost 6 bases and J lost 3 bases. CDR3 size: 15 residues. The germline gives CDR1 LNHDA, CDR2 SQIVND (reference sequence). The CDR3: CASSPDRGAYYEQYF. The CDR3 DNA reads as TGTGCCAGTAGCCCGGACAGGGGGGCCTACTACGAGCAGTACTTC.

The chain couples TRBV28 to TRBJ2-5; possibly TRBD2 for D (6 bases). Germline CDR1 is MDHEN and CDR2 is SYDVKM. The CDR3 length is 13 residues. Trimming pared 7 bases from V and 5 bases from J, leaving 14 bases between. The CDR3: CASKFGGGETQYF. The CDR3 bases are TGTGCCAGCAAGTTTGGGGGAGGTGAGACCCAGTACTTC.

This clone has a single count. This chain's CDR3 is CSAIGLAGTTDTQYF. In DNA form, the CDR3 reads TGCAGCGCCATCGGACTAGCGGGAACCACAGATACGCAGTATTTT. V gene TRBV29-1 combines with J gene TRBJ2-3; 12 bases are shared with TRBD2. Germline V gene sequence: CDR1 SQVTM, CDR2 ANQGSEA. The CDR3 runs to 15 residues. V trimming: 7 bases; J trimming: 2 bases; junction bases outside the gene matches: 7.

The V gene is TRBV2, the J gene TRBJ2-1; 10 bases agree with TRBD2. With V trimmed by 5 bases and J by 7 bases, 8 bases remained unmatched. The CDR3 has 15 amino acids. Germline assignment: CDR1 SNHLY and CDR2 FYNNEI. The CDR3 DNA reads TGTGCCAGCAGTTCTAGCGGGAGCCCCGGGAATGAGCAGTTCTTC. This sequence encodes CASSSSGSPGNEQFF. The entire variable domain, with the rest obtained from reference TRBV2 and TRBJ2-1, is as follows: EPEVTQTPSHQVTQMGQEVILRCVPISNHLYFYWYRQILGQKVEFLVSFYNNEISEKSEIFDDQFSVERPDGSNFTLKIRSTKLEDSAMYFCASSSSGSPGNEQFFGPGTRLTVL.

V gene TRBV5-4 combines with J gene TRBJ2-3, with 12 bases aligning to TRBD2. The CDR3 is 16 residues long. The V and J ends lost 4 bases and 2 bases, in that order; junction bases with no gene match: 5. Germline V gene lookup returns CDR1 SGHNT and CDR2 YYREEE (reference sequence). This chain's CDR3 is CASSGGLAGLTDTQYF. CDR3 nucleotides: TGTGCCAGCAGCGGGGGACTAGCGGGCCTCACAGATACGCAGTATTTT.

This sequence joins TRBV18 and TRBJ1-1; 7 positions agree with TRBD1. Germline trimming cut 0 bases from V and 0 bases from J; bases unmatched to any gene: 7. The CDR3 contains 17 residues. Germline values: CDR1 KGHSH, CDR2 LQKENI. In DNA form, the CDR3 reads TGTGCCAGCTCACCACCAGCAGGGGGACCGATGAACACTGAAGCTTTCTTT. This encodes CASSPPAGGPMNTEAFF.

The CDR3 bases are TGTGCCAGCAGCTCCCACAGGGCAAGCACTGAAGCTTTCTTT. Translation: CASSSHRASTEAFF. The chain uses TRBV7-9 and TRBJ1-1, with D perhaps TRBD1 (6 bases). The CDR3 loop spans 14 amino acids. Germline CDR1 and CDR2: SEHNR and FQNEAQ (reference sequence). The V end was cut by 4 bases, the J end by 4 bases, with 13 bases between.

The chain recombines TRBV2 with TRBJ2-7; 7 bases match TRBD1. The germline V gene has CDR1 SNHLY and CDR2 FYNNEI. V dropped 5 bases and J dropped 2; count of bases not matched to a gene: 6. The CDR3 is 14 amino acids. The CDR3, as DNA: TGTGCCAGCAGTTCCGGGACAGCTCCCTACGAGCAGTACTTC. Translation: CASSSGTAPYEQYF.

The rearrangement joins TRBV6-4 to TRBJ1-2, with 12 bases matching TRBD1. The CDR3 has 15 residues. In germline, CDR1 is MRHNA, CDR2 SNTAGT. With 4 bases clipped from V and 2 bases from J, the junction kept 2 bases outside the gene matches. The CDR3 sequence: CASSAGTGGNYGYTF. The DNA for the CDR3 is TGTGCCAGCAGTGCGGGGACAGGGGGCAACTATGGCTACACCTTC.